This T cell receptor (beta chain) was recorded in a study of control samples from healthy donors and cancer patients (dated by TCRdb to the early 2020s). As regards this clone: Its antigen has not been determined. Base qualities are not at hand, and no much larger clone is one base apart.

The CDR3 covers 15 residues, taking in both the cysteine and the phenylalanine. The CDR3 DNA has 45 bases and is translated from base 1. V loses 2 bases, J loses 2 bases, and the germline ends lie 13 bases apart. For CDR1 and CDR2, the germline V gene lists KGHSH and LQKENI. Library preparation employed the immunoSEQ multiplex PCR assay. The table comes from immuneACCESS by way of TCRdb, which keeps in-frame sequences with V and J called. Part of the clones is missing from these tables; in studies checked, under half for an unresolved V gene and the rest for unknown reasons. In this sample the table shows tens of thousands of clones, less than 85% of which occur a single time. About 35% of the sample lies in the top ten.

This TCR was recovered from an older man with lung cancer. Sequences were obtained from PBMCs. The V and J genes are TRBV18 and TRBJ2-7; the D gene cannot be resolved reliably. The DNA sequence is as follows: TGTGCCAGCTCACCATATTCAGCTTTGACCTACGAGCAGTACTTC. Its coded protein is CASSPYSALTYEQYF.